The 23 T cell receptor beta chains below all came from one sample that was sequenced in a study of shared clonotypes between healthy human individuals. Assay used: immunoSEQ multiplex PCR; TCRdb lists only in-frame clones, some missing. The sample has 2 million to 2.5 million clones, roughly 90% seen once. Sample: naive CD4+ T cells from PBMCs. Indicated subset: CD45RA+ positively selected. The receptors originated from a man in his late teens or twenties in good health. Some clones in this sample may be carry-over from other donors' samples.

The CDR3 spells CASTTVGTGINYGYTF. CDR3 DNA sequence: TGTGCCAGCACTACGGTAGGGACAGGGATAAACTATGGCTACACCTTC. This chain links TRBV28 with TRBJ1-2; 9 bases line up with TRBD1. V lost 7 bases, J lost 2 bases, and 11 bases stayed unmatched. The germline gives CDR1 MDHEN, CDR2 SYDVKM. CDR3 length equals 16 residues.

This clone was found once. This chain uses TRBV21-1 with TRBJ2-7; the table's D call TRBD2 went unverified against the DNA. TRBV21-1 is deemed a pseudogene. This CDR3 is 13 amino acids long. The CDR3 is CASSKSDSYEQYF. CDR3 in DNA: TGTGCCAGCAGCAAAAGCGACTCCTACGAGCAGTACTTC.

The chain employs TRBV28 and TRBJ1-3; no firm D call. Germline-derived CDR1 and CDR2 are MDHEN and SYDVKM. Deletions cut 3 bases from V and 0 bases from J, with 9 bases between. The CDR3 is 15 amino acids. The CDR3 region is CASSLSQFSGNTIYF. CDR3 DNA sequence: TGTGCCAGCAGTTTGTCACAGTTCTCTGGAAACACCATATATTTT.

The CDR3 protein is CASSLAERRGYTF. The CDR3 DNA sequence: TGTGCCAGCAGTTTAGCTGAAAGGAGGGGCTACACCTTC. The rearrangement links TRBV27 to TRBJ1-2; D is unresolved. Per germline, CDR1 MNHEY and CDR2 SMNVEV (reference sequence). V gave up 2 bases and J gave up 8 bases, with 12 bases separating them. The CDR3 length is 13 residues.

The chain joins TRBV28 to TRBJ2-4; perhaps TRBD1 as D (6 bases). CDR3 length: 13 amino acids. Germline V lookup: CDR1 MDHEN, CDR2 SYDVKM. Trimming cost V 6 bases and J 6 bases, with 12 bases left between them. CDR3 sequence: CASSPDRLNIQYF. CDR3 in DNA: TGTGCCAGCAGCCCGGACAGATTAAACATTCAGTACTTC.

The gene calls are TRBV28 and TRBJ2-1; weak D call: TRBD1 (5 bases). This CDR3 region has 15 residues. V lost 4 bases to trimming and J lost 7 bases, with 17 bases between them. Germline V CDR1 and CDR2: MDHEN, SYDVKM. The CDR3 DNA reads as TGTGCCAGCAGTTGGGTGCTAGGGGCTGGTAATGAGCAGTTCTTC. Its protein product is CASSWVLGAGNEQFF.

To note about this clone: The junction does not match germline at one end; this may be a read error. The V call is TRBV5-1, the J call TRBJ2-1, with D perhaps TRBD2 (6 bases). This CDR3 comprises 14 residues. Germline CDR1 reads SGHRS; CDR2 reads YFSETQ. The CDR3 loop is CASRLGQGRNEQFF. CDR3 nucleotide sequence: TGCGCCAGCCGCTTGGGGCAAGGGAGGAATGAGCAGTTCTTC.

The chain carries TRBV14 and TRBJ2-2, with a tentative D call TRBD2 (5 bases). CDR1 and CDR2 (germline): SGHDN, FVKESK. The ends were cut back, 4 bases at V and 2 bases at J, with 8 bases in the middle. CDR3 length: 14 amino acids. CDR3 sequence reads: CASSLRLNTGELFF. The CDR3, as DNA: TGTGCCAGCAGCCTTAGACTAAACACCGGGGAGCTGTTTTTT.

Notes on this clone: This sample includes further DNA sequences coding for the same CDR3. This chain joins TRBV28 and TRBJ2-3, with 9 bases identical to TRBD2. CDR3 length equals 16 residues. Trimming at V came to 3 bases and at J to 0 bases, leaving 4 bases not matched to a gene. Germline loops: CDR1 MDHEN, CDR2 SYDVKM. This chain's CDR3 is CASSLGLAGSTDTQYF. The CDR3 DNA is TGTGCCAGCAGTTTGGGACTAGCTGGGAGCACAGATACGCAGTATTTT.

The genes are TRBV9 and TRBJ2-2; TRBD2 agrees at 14 bases. This CDR3 is 20 amino acids long. The germline V gene encodes CDR1 SGDLS and CDR2 YYNGEE. V shed 0 bases, J shed 2 bases, and the junction held 9 bases outside the gene matches. The CDR3 sequence: CASSVAPGLAGGFNTGELFF. The CDR3 bases are TGTGCCAGCAGCGTAGCCCCAGGACTAGCGGGAGGTTTTAACACCGGGGAGCTGTTTTTT. The full variable domain, rest sourced from reference TRBV9 and TRBJ2-2, is DSGVTQTPKHLITATGQRVTLRCSPRSGDLSVYWYQQSLDQGLQFLIQYYNGEERAKGNILERFSAQQFPDLHSELNLSSLELGDSALYFCASSVAPGLAGGFNTGELFFGEGSRLTVL.

This chain uses TRBV5-1 with TRBJ1-1; TRBD1 is a possible D gene (5 bases). V was trimmed by 1 base and J by 0 bases, leaving 16 bases between them. The CDR3 loop spans 17 amino acids. CDR1 and CDR2 from the germline V gene are SGHRS and YFSETQ. Written as DNA, the CDR3 is TGCGCCAGCAGCTTGAGTCCGGGACGGTCCATGAACACTGAAGCTTTCTTT. The encoded protein is CASSLSPGRSMNTEAFF.

This sequence joins TRBV6-5 and TRBJ2-5; D may be TRBD2 (5 bases). V was shortened by 8 bases and J by 1 base, with 17 bases between the two germline ends. Per the germline V gene, CDR1 is MNHEY and CDR2 is SVGAGI. The CDR3 is 15 residues long. The CDR3 region has the DNA TGTGCCAGCTCCCCCGGGGTCCCCGCCCAAGAGACCCAGTACTTC. It specifies CASSPGVPAQETQYF.

The chain couples TRBV11-2 to TRBJ2-5; 9 bases map to TRBD1. CDR3 length: 15 amino acids. Trimming took 1 base from V and 4 from J; bases not matched to a gene: 4. Per germline, CDR1 SGHAT and CDR2 FQNNGV. As DNA, the CDR3 is TGTGCCAGCAGCTTAGGGGGGACAGGGAGAGAGACCCAGTACTTC. Residues: CASSLGGTGRETQYF.

The genes are TRBV13 and TRBJ1-4; D ambiguous. Germline V gene lookup returns CDR1 PRHDT and CDR2 FYEKMQ (reference sequence). V was cut by 6 bases and J by 0 bases, with 8 bases left in between. This CDR3 contains 14 residues. CDR3 sequence: CASSLRTTNEKLFF. The CDR3 DNA reads as TGTGCCAGCAGTCTTCGGACAACTAATGAAAAACTGTTTTTT.

The count of this clone is one. The chain has TRBV6-1 and TRBJ2-5; the D is unclear. V shed 6 bases and J shed 9 bases, with 14 bases lying between them. The CDR3 is 12 residues long. Germline V lookup: CDR1 MNHNS, CDR2 SASEGT. CDR3 bases: TGTGCCAGCAGGGCCGATCCTGGGGCCCAGTACTTC. Its protein product is CASRADPGAQYF.

This clone was seen a single time. The chain uses TRBV7-3 and TRBJ2-3; a weak D match, TRBD1 (5 bases). The CDR3 covers 15 residues. The germline CDR1 and CDR2 sequences are SGHTA and FQGTGA. Between the trimmed V and J ends, which lost 4 bases and 0 bases, there was a span of 11 bases. CDR3 in amino acids: CASSSLTDSTDTQYF. The DNA for the CDR3 is TGTGCCAGCAGCTCACTGACAGATAGCACAGATACGCAGTATTTT. Drawing the rest from reference TRBV7-3 and TRBJ2-3, the complete variable domain is GAGVSQTPSNKVTEKGKYVELRCDPISGHTALYWYRQSLGQGPEFLIYFQGTGAADDSGLPNDRFFAVRPEGSVSTLKIQRTERGDSAVYLCASSSLTDSTDTQYFGPGTRLTVL.

Written as DNA, the CDR3 is TGTGCCAGCAGTTACTCTAGTCTAACAAGCAACACTGAAGCTTTCTTT. Its translation is CASSYSSLTSNTEAFF. The gene calls are TRBV6-5 and TRBJ1-1, with D uncertain. The germline CDR1 and CDR2 sequences are MNHEY and SVGAGI. The CDR3 has 16 residues. Trimming shortened V by 0 bases and J by 2 bases, and 13 bases separated the two germline ends.

On this clone itself: Other DNA sequences from this sample encode an identical CDR3 as well. The CDR3 here is CASSRLTGSYEQYF. Written as DNA, the CDR3 is TGTGCCAGTAGTCGATTGACAGGCTCCTACGAGCAGTACTTC. The chain joins TRBV19 to TRBJ2-7; D may be TRBD1 (6 bases). The CDR3 sequence is 14 residues long. V dropped 5 bases and J dropped 0 bases, with 11 bases sitting between them. Germline CDR1 is LNHDA and CDR2 is SQIVND (reference sequence).

The J gene is TRBJ1-5, the V gene TRBV28; 7 nucleotides align to TRBD1. Germline-derived CDR1 and CDR2 are MDHEN and SYDVKM. V gave up 3 bases and J gave up 6 bases; unmatched junction bases: 14. This CDR3 has 17 amino acids. The CDR3: CASSFTGAAGGSQPQHF. The DNA for the CDR3 is TGTGCCAGCAGTTTTACAGGGGCCGCCGGGGGGAGTCAGCCCCAGCATTTT.

The chain uses TRBV19 and TRBJ2-7; maybe TRBD2 (5 bases). This CDR3 comprises 14 residues. Per germline, CDR1 LNHDA and CDR2 SQIVND (reference sequence). V was clipped by 0 bases and J by 1 base, with 7 bases between them. The CDR3, as DNA: TGTGCCAGTAGTATAGAACGGGGATCCTACGAGCAGTACTTC. It yields the protein CASSIERGSYEQYF.

V gene TRBV15 combines with J gene TRBJ2-5; 12 bases are shared with TRBD2. This CDR3 is built from 18 residues. CDR1 and CDR2 (germline): LNHNV, YYDKDF (reference sequence). J gave up 2 bases and V 6 bases, and 13 bases lay outside the gene matches. CDR3 coding DNA: TGTGCCACCAGTCCGACTAGCGGGAGTCGTGGAGGGCAAGAGACCCAGTACTTC. This translates into CATSPTSGSRGGQETQYF.

The rearrangement uses TRBV27 and TRBJ2-1, with unresolved D. The CDR3 totals 14 residues. From germline, CDR1 is MNHEY and CDR2 SMNVEV (reference sequence). Trimming removed 4 bases from V and 13 bases from J, with 20 bases in between. The CDR3, as DNA: TGTGCCAGCAGTTACTCACTTGACGGCAGTGCTCAGTTCTTC. Protein sequence: CASSYSLDGSAQFF.

As regards this clone: The identical CDR3 is also encoded by other nucleotide sequences in the sample. The chain has TRBV10-3 and TRBJ1-5, with D maybe TRBD1 (5 bases). Germline values: CDR1 ENHRY, CDR2 SYGVKD. The CDR3 consists of 14 residues. V shed 0 bases and J shed 4 bases, with 7 bases lying between them. CDR3 loop: CAISESGGNQPQHF. The CDR3 DNA is TGTGCCATCAGTGAGTCGGGGGGTAATCAGCCCCAGCATTTT.